This T cell receptor beta chain derives from a study of immune evolution from preneoplasia to lung adenocarcinoma. Only in-frame clones appear in the TCRdb table, and some are missing; sequencing was by immunoSEQ multiplex PCR. The sample contains around 10,000 clones, around 79% of which appear only once. Study-level results: Compared with EGFR-mutant or double wild-type lesions, KRAS-mutant nodules were more clonal. Later-stage lesions seemingly showed higher T cell density and diversity than normal lung.

V gave up 4 bases and J gave up 3 bases, with 4 bases separating them. There are 11 residues in the CDR3. CDR1 and CDR2 from the germline V gene are MGHDK and SYGVNS. In the case of this clone: The antigen is undetermined.

Sequenced: FFPE minimally invasive lung adenocarcinoma tissue. The source of this sequence is a donor aged 70 or over with lung adenocarcinoma. The rearrangement uses TRBV25-1 and TRBJ2-7; D unresolved. The CDR3 here is CASSGFYEQYF. The CDR3 DNA reads as TGTGCCAGCAGTGGTTTCTACGAGCAGTACTTC.